The 21 T cell receptor beta chains below come from one sample, sequenced in a study of post-analysis software for immune sequencing data. The antigens for these receptors are not known. Study-wide findings and caveats: Roughly 5 TRBV segments (TRBV5-6, TRBV5-1 and TRBV20-1 among them) occurred more frequently in patients than in controls.

Unique molecular identifiers had been added to the TCR beta cDNA libraries. One entry per CDR3 protein, called by TCRdb with MiXCR from the PCR reads. The sample contains 350,000 to 500,000 distinct CDR3 sequences, approximately 39% of which appear only once. Sequencing input: blood. These receptors all stem from a girl aged 2 to 10 with multiple sclerosis.

The V gene is TRBV2, the J gene TRBJ2-5; no clear D. V lost 11 bases and J 2 bases, leaving 3 bases between the germline ends. Looked up from germline, CDR1 is SNHLY and CDR2 is FYNNEI. The CDR3 contains 9 residues. CDR3 nucleotides: TGTGCCTTACAAGAGACCCAGTACTTC. Amino acid sequence: CALQETQYF.

This clonotype was counted between two and nine times. The chain recombines TRBV7-2 with TRBJ2-1, with TRBD2 matching 8 bases. The trim removed 5 bases at V and 9 bases at J, leaving 9 bases unmatched. Germline V gene lookup returns CDR1 SGHTA and CDR2 FQGNSA. This CDR3 has 14 residues. The CDR3: CASSPVGSGIEQFF. As DNA, the CDR3 is TGTGCCAGCAGCCCCGTAGGTAGCGGGATTGAGCAGTTCTTC.

The chain employs TRBV20-1 and TRBJ2-1, with D possibly matching TRBD2 (5 bases). This CDR3 is 15 amino acids long. Germline V gene lookup returns CDR1 DFQATT and CDR2 SNEGSKA (reference sequence). Trimming stripped 3 bases from V and 0 bases from J, with 12 bases between. The CDR3 nucleotides are TGCAGTGCTAGTCGAGCGGTGGGCTCCTACAATGAGCAGTTCTTC. This translates into CSASRAVGSYNEQFF.

The chain recombines TRBV20-1 with TRBJ2-3; possible D gene TRBD2, 5 bases. Trimming removed 4 bases from V and 4 bases from J, with 12 bases in between. Per germline, CDR1 DFQATT and CDR2 SNEGSKA (reference sequence). The CDR3 contains 13 residues. CDR3 residues: CSAKDSGPDTQYF. The DNA of the CDR3 is TGCAGTGCTAAGGACTCTGGGCCAGATACGCAGTATTTT.

The rearrangement links TRBV5-6 to TRBJ1-2; no definite D call. The germline V gene encodes CDR1 SGHDT and CDR2 YYEEEE. V dropped 4 bases and J dropped 8 bases, with 21 bases sitting between them. The CDR3 has 15 amino acids. The CDR3 nucleotides read TGTGCCAGCAGCCAACCTTCCTCTGGGATCCTCGGCTACACCTTC. Translating it yields CASSQPSSGILGYTF.

This chain connects TRBV6-5 to TRBJ1-5, with 8 nucleotides matching TRBD1. With V trimmed by 5 bases and J by 3 bases, 6 bases remained unmatched. The CDR3 length is 15 residues. Looked up from germline, CDR1 is MNHEY and CDR2 is SVGAGI. CDR3 nucleotide sequence: TGTGCCAGCAGTCAGAGGACAGGGAACAATCAGCCCCAGCATTTT. Translating it yields CASSQRTGNNQPQHF.

The chain has TRBV10-3 and TRBJ2-1; D gene unclear. Germline V CDR1 and CDR2: ENHRY, SYGVKD. Trimming took off 2 bases at V and 10 bases at J, with 18 bases between the two ends. This CDR3 region has 15 residues. The CDR3 region has the DNA TGTGCCATCAGTGAGGTGTTTCGGAGCTTAGAGGAGCAGTTCTTC. This sequence encodes CAISEVFRSLEEQFF.

This clonotype was recorded a few times. V gene TRBV7-9 combines with J gene TRBJ1-1; 8 bases agree with TRBD1. V shed 5 bases, J shed 4 bases, and the junction held 6 bases outside the gene matches. Per germline, CDR1 SEHNR and CDR2 FQNEAQ (reference sequence). There are 14 residues in the CDR3. CDR3 sequence: CASSPGGAGTEAFF. The CDR3 region has the DNA TGTGCCAGCAGCCCAGGGGGCGCGGGCACTGAAGCTTTCTTT.

This clonotype came up a few times. The gene calls are TRBV13 and TRBJ2-1; D is unclear. The CDR3 length is 14 residues. CDR1 is PRHDT, CDR2 FYEKMQ, per germline (reference sequence). Trimming pared 5 bases from V and 5 bases from J, leaving 13 bases between. DNA of the CDR3: TGTGCCAGCAGCATATCCTCTAAGAACAATGAGCAGTTCTTC. This translates into CASSISSKNNEQFF.

The J gene is TRBJ2-3, the V gene TRBV10-3; a possible D gene is TRBD2 (6 bases). The CDR3 contains 13 residues. The germline V and J ends were trimmed by 8 bases and 3 bases, with 12 bases remaining between them. The germline gives CDR1 ENHRY, CDR2 SYGVKD. The CDR3 DNA sequence: TGTGCCATCCTAGGGACTGTTACAGATACGCAGTATTTT. It encodes CAILGTVTDTQYF.

V gene TRBV28 combines with J gene TRBJ2-7, with a possible D match to TRBD1 (6 bases). The CDR3 loop spans 13 amino acids. The germline CDR1 and CDR2 sequences are MDHEN and SYDVKM. V gave up 10 bases and J gave up 2 bases, with 15 bases separating them. Written as DNA, the CDR3 is TGTGCCACCAACCGGGACACCCCCTACGAGCAGTACTTC. It yields the protein CATNRDTPYEQYF.

Only a few counts were recorded for this clonotype. The rearrangement joins TRBV20-1 to TRBJ2-3, with 10 nucleotides matching TRBD2. CDR1 DFQATT and CDR2 SNEGSKA come from the germline V gene (reference sequence). CDR3 length: 15 residues. V lost 5 bases, J lost 1 base, and 6 bases stayed unmatched. CDR3 bases: TGCAGTGCTTACGCTAGCGGGGGCCGCACAGATACGCAGTATTTT. Protein: CSAYASGGRTDTQYF.

CDR3 amino acids: CASSYGQSTYEQYF. CDR3 coding DNA: TGTGCCAGCAGTTACGGTCAGAGCACCTACGAGCAGTACTTC. V and J are TRBV6-5 and TRBJ2-7; no firm D call. Trimming shortened V by 2 bases and J by 2 bases, and 10 bases separated the two germline ends. Germline V gene sequence: CDR1 MNHEY, CDR2 SVGAGI. The CDR3 totals 14 residues.

The CDR3 region has the DNA TGTGCCAGCAGGCCGTCGGGGTGGGGTGAGCAGTTCTTC. The encoded protein is CASRPSGWGEQFF. The chain carries TRBV3-1 and TRBJ2-1; D might be TRBD2 (5 bases). The germline CDR1 and CDR2 sequences are LGHDT and YNNKEL (reference sequence). The CDR3 extends over 13 amino acids. V was pared by 6 bases and J by 9 bases, with 15 bases between.

DNA of the CDR3: TGTGCCAGCAGCTCTCTTCGGGGGGCGGATACGCAGTATTTT. Translated: CASSSLRGADTQYF. J is TRBJ2-3 and V is TRBV7-2; D is perhaps TRBD2 (7 bases). Trimming removed 4 bases from V and 6 bases from J, with 14 bases in between. The CDR3 covers 14 residues. Germline V gene data show CDR1 as SGHTA and CDR2 as FQGNSA.

The chain links TRBV28 to TRBJ2-7, with D hard to call. The CDR3 extends over 12 amino acids. The germline gives CDR1 MDHEN, CDR2 SYDVKM. The V end lost 3 bases, the J end lost 0 bases, and 3 bases lay between the germline ends. The CDR3 DNA sequence: TGTGCCAGCAGTTTTCCCTCCTACGAGCAGTACTTC. Its translation: CASSFPSYEQYF.

The DNA of the CDR3 is TGTGCCAGCAGCGTAGAAAGGGCAGGATATCAGCCCCAGCATTTT. It specifies CASSVERAGYQPQHF. The V and J genes are TRBV9 and TRBJ1-5; D unresolved. CDR1 is SGDLS and CDR2 is YYNGEE in the germline V gene. V was clipped by 0 bases and J by 5 bases, with 12 bases between them. The CDR3 is made up of 15 amino acids.

This clonotype was recorded a few times. J is TRBJ2-1 and V is TRBV7-9; 8 positions match TRBD1. This CDR3 spans 15 amino acids. CDR1 is SEHNR, CDR2 FQNEAQ, per germline (reference sequence). The junction had 7 bases not matched to a gene; V was cut back by 0 bases and J by 9 bases. The DNA for the CDR3 is TGTGCCAGCAGCTTAGCCACAGGGGGTGCGGGTGAGCAGTTCTTC. Amino acid sequence: CASSLATGGAGEQFF.

This clonotype was seen a handful of times. This chain joins TRBV27 and TRBJ2-1; 7 bases are a match to TRBD2. The CDR3 consists of 15 residues. J lost 5 bases, V lost 5 bases, and 9 bases had no gene match. The germline V gene has CDR1 MNHEY and CDR2 SMNVEV (reference sequence). As DNA, the CDR3 is TGTGCCAGCAGTCCAATATCTAGCGGTGACAATGAGCAGTTCTTC. Its translation is CASSPISSGDNEQFF.

This clonotype occurred a few times. The chain carries TRBV7-2 and TRBJ2-5; 8 bases match TRBD1. V gave up 11 bases and J gave up 5 bases; unmatched junction bases: 4. This CDR3 is 11 amino acids long. Per the germline V gene, CDR1 is SGHTA and CDR2 is FQGNSA. Here the CDR3 DNA reads TGTGCCGATTGGACAGGGGAGACCCAGTACTTC. Residues: CADWTGETQYF.

This clonotype turned up a few times. The rearrangement joins TRBV5-1 to TRBJ1-5; possible D gene TRBD1, 5 bases. Germline V gives CDR1 SGHRS, CDR2 YFSETQ. The V end lost 7 bases, the J end lost 3 bases, and 11 bases lay between the germline ends. CDR3 length: 13 amino acids. The CDR3 DNA sequence: TGCGCCAGCCGGAGGACAACCAATCAGCCCCAGCATTTT. It translates to CASRRTTNQPQHF.